This T cell receptor beta chain emerged from a study of tumor-infiltrating lymphocytes in primary liver carcinoma. Turning to the study itself: Sequenced samples came back with roughly 3.5 to 7.13 million productive TCRbeta reads, and the counts looked alike across tissue types. Study-level points and caveats: Significantly larger top-250-clone fractions were found in tumors than in blood (p = 0.039). Tumor-adjacent and tumor-blood pairs displayed less overlap than did pairs of tumor regions.

This clonotype has a single count. Its antigen is not known. Germline and junction disagree at one end, which may indicate a read error. Reverse transcription of roughly 470 ng total RNA with a constant-region primer produced TCR beta cDNA. Employing slightly modified ARM-PCR, three nested multiplex PCR rounds were run, and these gave rise to the TCR beta libraries. Running approximately 10 cycles apiece, the first two PCR rounds relied on TRBV1-TRBV30 forward primers together with a C-beta reverse primer. One entry per CDR3 protein, called by TCRdb with MiXCR from the multiplex PCR reads. The repertoire holds about 84,000 distinct CDR3 sequences, with 55% to 85% as singletons. Total RNA and DNA came together from approximately 20-30 mg of bulk tissue without cell sorting. The CDR3 totals 14 residues. CDR1 and CDR2 from the germline V gene are SGHAT and FQNNGV.

The V call is TRBV11-2, the J call TRBJ2-3, with D possibly matching TRBD2 (6 bases). The receptor was derived from a man between 40 and 49 years old with primary liver carcinoma and hepatitis B virus infection. Sequencing input: liver tumor tissue from sampling region 1. Specified subset: tumor region T1, superior pole. Written as DNA, the CDR3 is TGTGCCGGAGTGGCACGGGAGCCCGTAGATACACAGTATTTT. This encodes CAGVAREPVDTQYF.